Below are 24 T cell receptor beta chains sequenced from a single sample in a study of monozygotic twins with inflammatory bowel disease. TCRdb re-called the 5' RACE reads; one entry per CDR3 protein, DNA not given. Its listing shows about 420,000 distinct CDR3 sequences. Sequenced input: blood. The receptors were sampled from a human donor with ulcerative colitis or Crohn's disease, or a healthy co-twin of an affected twin (not recorded which).

This chain uses TRBV27 with TRBJ1-4. CDR3 size: 15 residues. CDR1 and CDR2 from the germline V gene are MNHEY and SMNVEV (reference sequence). CDR3 residues: CASSPRVAGNEKLFF.

This sequence joins TRBV28 and TRBJ2-1; the D call of TRBD2 rests on TCRdb alone, since no DNA is present to check it. In germline, CDR1 is MDHEN, CDR2 SYDVKM. CDR3 size: 16 residues. The CDR3 loop is CASSHGLAGSYNEQFF.

This chain uses TRBV9 with TRBJ2-3; TCRdb outputs TRBD2, but without DNA this stays unchecked. Germline V gives CDR1 SGDLS, CDR2 YYNGEE. This CDR3 contains 16 residues. The CDR3 region is CASSVEVAAPTDTQYF.

The chain combines TRBV19 with TRBJ1-1; TCRdb designates TRBD1, a call that cannot be tested without DNA. This CDR3 spans 13 amino acids. Per the germline V gene, CDR1 is LNHDA and CDR2 is SQIVND (reference sequence). The CDR3 sequence is CASLWTGKTEAFF.

The chain has TRBV7-9 and TRBJ2-5; the TRBD2 assignment by TCRdb is unverifiable without DNA. CDR1 SEHNR and CDR2 FQNEAQ come from the germline V gene (reference sequence). The CDR3 length is 15 residues. CDR3 amino acids: CASSSERTSLETQYF.

The chain joins TRBV20-1 to TRBJ2-5; without DNA, the TCRdb call of TRBD2 cannot be checked. This CDR3 contains 11 residues. Germline-derived CDR1 and CDR2 are DFQATT and SNEGSKA (reference sequence). The CDR3 loop reads CSAGEGETQYF.

This chain connects TRBV2 to TRBJ2-7. The CDR3 totals 12 residues. The V gene's germline CDR1 is SNHLY and CDR2 FYNNEI. CDR3 region: CASIRGYYEQYF.

The gene calls are TRBV20-1 and TRBJ2-5. The CDR3 length is 14 residues. Per the germline V gene, CDR1 is DFQATT and CDR2 is SNEGSKA (reference sequence). CDR3 protein: CSAIPTPVQETQYF.

V gene TRBV5-4 combines with J gene TRBJ1-1; TCRdb picks TRBD1, but there is no DNA to check that call. Per the germline V gene, CDR1 is SGHNT and CDR2 is YYREEE (reference sequence). The CDR3 is 17 residues long. The chain's CDR3 is CASSFGQGARATAEAFF.

The chain combines TRBV25-1 with TRBJ2-3; TCRdb outputs TRBD1, but without DNA this stays unchecked. The CDR3 spans 15 residues. Germline CDR1 reads MGHDK; CDR2 reads SYGVNS. The CDR3 sequence: CASSGTGGAEDTQYF.

J is TRBJ2-7 and V is TRBV12-3 or TRBV12-4. The CDR3 covers 11 residues. CDR3 amino acids: CASSDRGEQYF.

CDR3: CSVEGGLWEEQFF. The J gene is TRBJ2-1, the V gene TRBV29-1; TCRdb names TRBD2, which stays unverified in the absence of DNA. Germline CDR1 reads SQVTM; CDR2 reads ANQGSEA. The CDR3 has 13 amino acids.

The rearrangement links TRBV28 to TRBJ2-7; the TRBD1 assignment by TCRdb is unverifiable without DNA. CDR3 size: 14 residues. Germline lookup yields CDR1 MDHEN and CDR2 SYDVKM. The CDR3 here is CASSPQRGPYEQYF. Using reference TRBV28 and TRBJ2-7 for the parts outside the CDR3, the full variable domain is DVKVTQSSRYLVKRTGEKVFLECVQDMDHENMFWYRQDPGLGLRLIYFSYDVKMKEKGDIPEGYSVSREKKERFSLILESASTNQTSMYLCASSPQRGPYEQYFGPGTRLTVT.

This chain joins TRBV2 and TRBJ2-7; TCRdb's D call, TRBD1, is unchecked because there is no DNA. Germline values: CDR1 SNHLY, CDR2 FYNNEI. The CDR3 sequence is 14 residues long. CDR3 residues: CASSVYRGIYEQYF.

The chain has TRBV7-9 and TRBJ2-7; the D call from TCRdb, TRBD2, cannot be confirmed without DNA. CDR3 length: 15 residues. Germline CDR1 is SEHNR and CDR2 is FQNEAQ (reference sequence). CDR3 sequence reads: CASSPTLAGKSQQYF. Complete variable domain (other parts from reference TRBV7-9 and TRBJ2-7): DTGVSQNPRHKITKRGQNVTFRCDPISEHNRLYWYRQTLGQGPEFLTYFQNEAQLEKSRLLSDRFSAERPKGSFSTLEIQRTEQGDSAMYLCASSPTLAGKSQQYFGPGTRLTVT.

The gene calls are TRBV18 and TRBJ2-1; no DNA is available, so the TRBD1 call from TCRdb remains unchecked. The CDR3 is 15 amino acids. Germline V gene data show CDR1 as KGHSH and CDR2 as LQKENI. The CDR3 sequence is CASSLTRGGNNEQFF. The full variable domain, rest sourced from reference TRBV18 and TRBJ2-1, is NAGVMQNPRHLVRRRGQEARLRCSPMKGHSHVYWYRQLPEEGLKFMVYLQKENIIDESGMPKERFSAEFPKEGPSILRIQQVVRGDSAAYFCASSLTRGGNNEQFFGPGTRLTVL.

The rearrangement links TRBV9 to TRBJ2-3; TCRdb gives TRBD2 as the D gene, but with no DNA this cannot be confirmed. Germline V gives CDR1 SGDLS, CDR2 YYNGEE. This CDR3 has 15 amino acids. CDR3 in amino acids: CASSVDGRPVDTQYF.

The V call is TRBV2, the J call TRBJ2-2. The CDR3 spans 11 residues. The germline gives CDR1 SNHLY, CDR2 FYNNEI. CDR3: CATTVTGELFF. Full variable domain (remainder filled in from reference TRBV2 and TRBJ2-2): EPEVTQTPSHQVTQMGQEVILRCVPISNHLYFYWYRQILGQKVEFLVSFYNNEISEKSEIFDDQFSVERPDGSNFTLKIRSTKLEDSAMYFCATTVTGELFFGEGSRLTVL.

V usage is TRBV9 and J usage is TRBJ2-2; the TRBD1 assignment by TCRdb is unverifiable without DNA. This CDR3 comprises 16 residues. Germline V gene lookup returns CDR1 SGDLS and CDR2 YYNGEE. The CDR3 protein is CASRSRGDPNTGELFF.

The V and J genes are TRBV7-2 and TRBJ2-3. The CDR3 spans 14 residues. The V gene's germline CDR1 is SGHTA and CDR2 FQGNSA. This chain's CDR3 is CASSLDRRTDTQYF. Full variable domain (outside the CDR3, taken from reference TRBV7-2 and TRBJ2-3): GAGVSQSPSNKVTEKGKDVELRCDPISGHTALYWYRQSLGQGLEFLIYFQGNSAPDKSGLPSDRFSAERTGGSVSTLTIQRTQQEDSAVYLCASSLDRRTDTQYFGPGTRLTVL.

The V and J genes are TRBV6-1 and TRBJ2-7; TCRdb's assignment of TRBD2 cannot be checked, as there is no DNA. The V gene's germline CDR1 is MNHNS and CDR2 SASEGT. CDR3 size: 15 residues. This CDR3 is CASSLPIRVPYEQYF.

J is TRBJ2-7 and V is TRBV20-1; TCRdb reports TRBD1, a call that lacks DNA to check it against. Germline CDR1 DFQATT, CDR2 SNEGSKA (reference sequence). The CDR3 is made up of 14 amino acids. CDR3 sequence reads: CSARGGARHYEQYF.

The chain couples TRBV20-1 to TRBJ2-7; TCRdb reports TRBD2, a call that lacks DNA to check it against. Per the germline V gene, CDR1 is DFQATT and CDR2 is SNEGSKA (reference sequence). The CDR3 is made up of 17 amino acids. CDR3 in amino acids: CSARGSGTSGRYYEQYF.

This chain joins TRBV7-2 and TRBJ2-7; TCRdb lists TRBD1, though no DNA is available to test this call. The CDR3 has 12 residues. The V gene's germline CDR1 is SGHTA and CDR2 FQGNSA. CDR3 protein: CASSWGLNEQYF.